This TCR beta chain was captured by sequencing in a study of blood T cell repertoires in COVID-19. Study in general: Sites in the United States, Italy and Spain provided acute and convalescent COVID-19 samples. PBMCs, B-cell-depleted T cells, or T cells provided the cDNA or gDNA that made up the material.

While infection was still active, Seattle patients were enrolled and then followed longitudinally. In the study's own analysis: Amplified reference gene primers provided the basis for estimating nucleated cell counts. The repertoire was sequenced with immunoSEQ multiplex PCR; TCRdb's copy has only in-frame clones and lacks some. V, J and clone size are taken as reported in that table, and D and trimming were inferred from the DNA itself. The sample lists approximately 170,000 clones, 80% to 85% seen once, with approximately 8% in the top ten. The CDR3 has 13 residues. The V gene lost 5 bases and the J gene lost 0 bases, with 7 bases spanning the gap. Germline CDR1 and CDR2: LNHDA and SQIVND (reference sequence).

The TCR was taken from a woman in her seventies with COVID-19, enrolled during active disease. Sample: peripheral blood. The rearrangement uses TRBV19 and TRBJ1-1; D remains unclear. The CDR3: CASSPRLNTEAFF. The CDR3 DNA sequence: TGTGCCAGTAGTCCGCGTCTGAACACTGAAGCTTTCTTT.